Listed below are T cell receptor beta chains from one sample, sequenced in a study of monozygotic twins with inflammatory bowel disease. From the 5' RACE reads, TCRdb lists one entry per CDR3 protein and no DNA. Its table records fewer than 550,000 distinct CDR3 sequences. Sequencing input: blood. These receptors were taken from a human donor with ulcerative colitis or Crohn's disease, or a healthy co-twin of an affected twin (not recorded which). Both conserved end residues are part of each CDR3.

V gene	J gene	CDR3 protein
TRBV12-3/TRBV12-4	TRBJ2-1	CASTPGLSSYNEQFF
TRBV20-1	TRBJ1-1	CSARGRSSGAAEAFF
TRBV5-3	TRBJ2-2	CARSPLRGNTGELFF
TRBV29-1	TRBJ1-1	CSVVLNTEAFF
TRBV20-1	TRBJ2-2	CSARRPVNTGELFF
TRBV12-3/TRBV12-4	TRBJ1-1	CASSRTPPGQMNTEAFF
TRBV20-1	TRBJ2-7	CSARDRARIYEQYF
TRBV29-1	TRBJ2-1	CSVLRGERYEQFF
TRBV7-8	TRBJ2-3	CASSFGGAGPADTQYF
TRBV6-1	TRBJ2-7	CASSPTGKLRSYEQYF
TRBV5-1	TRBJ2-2	CATGTGNTGELFF
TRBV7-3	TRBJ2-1	CASSPWTSGREEQFF
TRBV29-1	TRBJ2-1	CSAGAGTAYNEQFF
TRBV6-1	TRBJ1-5	CASSPGGRAYSNQPQHF
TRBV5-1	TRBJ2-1	CASSLDGGVSYNEQFF
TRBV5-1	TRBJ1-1	CASSLGGSRGTEAFF
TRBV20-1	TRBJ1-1	CSAYYRGLTEAFF
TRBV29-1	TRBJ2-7	CSVRQGDSYEQYF
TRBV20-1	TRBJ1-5	CSARDPDRHSNQPQHF
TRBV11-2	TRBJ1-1	CASSFGGTSTEAFF
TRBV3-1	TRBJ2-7	CASSQVLAALYEQYF
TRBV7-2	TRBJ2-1	CASSLGGLWEQFF
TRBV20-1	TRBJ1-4	CSARDRLGSPTNEKLFF
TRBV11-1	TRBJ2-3	CASSLRTSWRESVVTDTQYF
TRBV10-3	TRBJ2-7	CAIRRGGGEQYF
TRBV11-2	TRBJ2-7	CASSLYPGTSSYEQYF
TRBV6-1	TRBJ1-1	CASSEGGPGKAFF
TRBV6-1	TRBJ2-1	CASSPSGGGYNEQFF
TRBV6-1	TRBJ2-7	CASSEAWRKSYEQYF
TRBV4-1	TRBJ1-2	CASSQGEHSPDGYTF
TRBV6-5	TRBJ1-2	CASSYTQDRTALYGYTF
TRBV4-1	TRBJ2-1	CASSQVTPSSYNEQFF
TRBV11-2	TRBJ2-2	CASRPPAKTGELFF
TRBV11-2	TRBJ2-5	CASSLRRTGQETQYF
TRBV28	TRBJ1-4	CASSLGGGLREQLFF
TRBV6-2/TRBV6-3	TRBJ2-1	CASSTDRGIVTYNEQFF
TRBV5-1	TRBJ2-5	CASSRRSADLQETQYF
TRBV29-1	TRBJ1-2	CSVEGQGDGYTF
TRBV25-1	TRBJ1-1	CASSEPGRNTEAFF
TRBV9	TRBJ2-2	CASSGYRLPTGELFF
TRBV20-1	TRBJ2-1	CSAPRRGNNEQFF
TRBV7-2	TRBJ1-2	CASSLEVLYGYTF
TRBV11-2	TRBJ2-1	CASSLIAELAGVYNEQFF
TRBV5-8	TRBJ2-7	CASSLGISGHSF
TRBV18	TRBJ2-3	CASSPGTGKTQYF
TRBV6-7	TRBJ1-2	CASIRGSNYGYTF